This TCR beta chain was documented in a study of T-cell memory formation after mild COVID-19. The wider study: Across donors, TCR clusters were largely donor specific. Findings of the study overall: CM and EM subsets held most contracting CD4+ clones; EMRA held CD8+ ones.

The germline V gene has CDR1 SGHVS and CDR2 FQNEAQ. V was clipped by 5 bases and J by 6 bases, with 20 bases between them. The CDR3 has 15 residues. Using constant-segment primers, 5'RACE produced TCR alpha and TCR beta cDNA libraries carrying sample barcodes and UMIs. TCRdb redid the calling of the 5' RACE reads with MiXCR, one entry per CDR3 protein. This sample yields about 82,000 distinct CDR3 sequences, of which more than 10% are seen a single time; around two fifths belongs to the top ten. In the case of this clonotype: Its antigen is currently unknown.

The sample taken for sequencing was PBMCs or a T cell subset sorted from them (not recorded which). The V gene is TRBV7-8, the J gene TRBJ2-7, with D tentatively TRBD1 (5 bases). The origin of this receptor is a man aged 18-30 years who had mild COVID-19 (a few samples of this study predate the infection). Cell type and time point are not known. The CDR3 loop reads CASSTTGFTLSEQYF. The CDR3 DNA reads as TGTGCCAGCAGCACAACAGGCTTCACCCTCTCCGAGCAGTACTTC.